This TCR beta chain derives from a study of cytomegalovirus exposure and HLA in healthy donors. V was clipped by 3 bases and J by 2 bases, with 14 bases between them. The CDR3 runs 15 residues. The V gene's germline CDR1 is KGHSH and CDR2 LQKENI. This PCR relied on a set of 60 Vbeta primers and 13 Jbeta primers. Generated by immunoSEQ multiplex PCR, the TCRdb table keeps only in-frame clones and is missing some. The sample includes about 190,000 clones, around 67% seen only once; the top ten take 3% to 4%. The chain is built from TRBV18 and TRBJ2-7; D is perhaps TRBD1 (6 bases). The sequencing input was PBMCs. The sequence was collected from a woman aged 25-40 years in good health and CMV-seropositive. CDR3 loop: CASSPRGFKAYEQYF. CDR3 DNA: TGTGCCAGCTCACCGAGGGGGTTTAAAGCCTACGAGCAGTACTTC.